This T cell receptor beta chain was sequenced in a study of beta chain features in type 1 diabetes. General study results and limits: People with Type 1 diabetes carried modestly yet significantly shorter TCRB CDR3s in all four CD4+ subsets.

The CDR3 runs 12 residues. Germline V lookup: CDR1 MNHEY, CDR2 SMNVEV (reference sequence). Trimming left V 9 bases short and J 6 bases short, with 15 bases between. CD45RO/CCR7/CD25/CD127/CD95/CD27 separated CD4+ naive, central memory, regulatory and stem cell-like memory cells by sorting. As every portion of the isolated RNA was reverse transcribed, the sequencing read expressed TCRB transcripts. Some clones are missing from TCRdb's copy, which holds only in-frame ones; the method was immunoSEQ multiplex PCR. There are fewer than 350,000 clones in the sample; around 16% occur only once, and 0.015% to 0.019% lies in the top ten. As regards this clone: Antigen: not known.

Specimen: naive CD4+ T cells from blood. This receptor was taken from a man aged 18 to 29 with type 1 diabetes. V is TRBV27 and J is TRBJ2-7; weak D call: TRBD2 (5 bases). CDR3 amino acids: CARERVEGEQYF. In DNA, the CDR3 is TGTGCCAGGGAGAGAGTTGAGGGCGAGCAGTACTTC.